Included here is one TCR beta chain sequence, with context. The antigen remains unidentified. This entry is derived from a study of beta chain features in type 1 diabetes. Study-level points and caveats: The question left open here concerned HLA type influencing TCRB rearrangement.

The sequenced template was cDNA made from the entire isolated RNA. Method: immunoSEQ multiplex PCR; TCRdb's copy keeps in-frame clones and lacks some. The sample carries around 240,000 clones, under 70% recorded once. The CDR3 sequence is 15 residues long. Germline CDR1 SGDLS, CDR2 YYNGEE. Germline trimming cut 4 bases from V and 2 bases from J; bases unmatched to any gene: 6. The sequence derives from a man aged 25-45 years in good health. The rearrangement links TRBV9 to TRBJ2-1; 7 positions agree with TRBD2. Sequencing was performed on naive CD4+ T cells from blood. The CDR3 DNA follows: TGTGCCAGCAGCTTTGGGGAGGGCGCCTACAATGAGCAGTTCTTC. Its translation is CASSFGEGAYNEQFF.